This TCR beta chain was found in a study of post-analysis software for immune sequencing data. Study-level points and caveats: Included in a set of five TRBV segments more frequent in patients than controls were TRBV5-6, TRBV5-1 and TRBV20-1.

The TCR beta cDNA libraries contained unique molecular identifiers. Via MiXCR, TCRdb re-called the PCR reads, giving one row per CDR3 protein. The sample lists more than 500,000 distinct CDR3 sequences, around 31% occurring once. Germline values: CDR1 MGHDK, CDR2 SYGVNS. This CDR3 is built from 18 residues. With V trimmed by 3 bases and J by 5 bases, 13 bases remained unmatched. Concerning this clonotype: Its target is unknown.

Sequences were obtained from blood. The TCR sequence derives from a girl aged 2-17 years with multiple sclerosis. The chain employs TRBV25-1 and TRBJ2-1, with TRBD1 matching 10 bases. The chain's CDR3 is CASSDGTGDIFSHNEQFF. The CDR3 nucleotides read TGTGCCAGCAGTGATGGGACAGGGGATATCTTTTCCCACAATGAGCAGTTCTTC. Using reference TRBV25-1 and TRBJ2-1 for the parts outside the CDR3, the full variable domain is EADIYQTPRYLVIGTGKKITLECSQTMGHDKMYWYQQDPGMELHLIHYSYGVNSTEKGDLSSESTVSRIRTEHFPLTLESARPSHTSQYLCASSDGTGDIFSHNEQFFGPGTRLTVL.